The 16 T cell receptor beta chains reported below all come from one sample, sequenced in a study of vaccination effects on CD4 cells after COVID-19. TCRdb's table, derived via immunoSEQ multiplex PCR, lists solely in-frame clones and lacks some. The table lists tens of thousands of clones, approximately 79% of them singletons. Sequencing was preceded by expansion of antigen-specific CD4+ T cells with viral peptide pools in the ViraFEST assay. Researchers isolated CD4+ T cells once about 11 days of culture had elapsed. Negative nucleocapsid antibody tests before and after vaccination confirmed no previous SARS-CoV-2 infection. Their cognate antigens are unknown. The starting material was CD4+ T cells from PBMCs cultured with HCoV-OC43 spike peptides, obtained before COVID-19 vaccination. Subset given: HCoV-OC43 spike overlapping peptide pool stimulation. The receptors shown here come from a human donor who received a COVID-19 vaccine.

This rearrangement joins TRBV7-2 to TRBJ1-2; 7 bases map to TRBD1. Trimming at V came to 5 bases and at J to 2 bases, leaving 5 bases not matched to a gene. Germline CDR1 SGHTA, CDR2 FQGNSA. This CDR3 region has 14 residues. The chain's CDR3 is CASSPSGGNYGYTF. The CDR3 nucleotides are TGTGCCAGCAGCCCGTCAGGGGGAAACTATGGCTACACCTTC.

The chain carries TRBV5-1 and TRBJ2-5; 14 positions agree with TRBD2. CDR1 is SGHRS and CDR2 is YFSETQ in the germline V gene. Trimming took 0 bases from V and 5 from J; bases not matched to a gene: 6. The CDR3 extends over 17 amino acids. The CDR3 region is CASSLAGGLAGVETQYF. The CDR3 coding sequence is TGCGCCAGCAGCTTGGCCGGGGGACTAGCGGGGGTGGAGACCCAGTACTTC.

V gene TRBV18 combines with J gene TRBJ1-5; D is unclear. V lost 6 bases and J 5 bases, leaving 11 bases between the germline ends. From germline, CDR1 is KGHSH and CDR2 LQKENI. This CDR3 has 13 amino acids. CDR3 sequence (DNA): TGTGCCAGCTCCGAGGGCGGGCATCAGCCCCAGCATTTT. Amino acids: CASSEGGHQPQHF.

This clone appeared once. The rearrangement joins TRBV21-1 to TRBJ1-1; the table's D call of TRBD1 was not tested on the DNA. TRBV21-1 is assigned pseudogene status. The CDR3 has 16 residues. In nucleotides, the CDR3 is TGTGCCAGCAGCGCGGCTTTACAGGATAGGTTCTCTGAAGCTTTCTTT. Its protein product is CASSAALQDRFSEAFF.

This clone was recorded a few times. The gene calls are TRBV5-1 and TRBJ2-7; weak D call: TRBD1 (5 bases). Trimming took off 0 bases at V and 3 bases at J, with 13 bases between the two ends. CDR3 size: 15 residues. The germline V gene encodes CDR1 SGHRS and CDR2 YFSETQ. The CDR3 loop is CASSLGVGLLYEQYV. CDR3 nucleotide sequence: TGCGCCAGCAGCTTGGGAGTGGGGCTTCTCTACGAGCAGTACGTC.

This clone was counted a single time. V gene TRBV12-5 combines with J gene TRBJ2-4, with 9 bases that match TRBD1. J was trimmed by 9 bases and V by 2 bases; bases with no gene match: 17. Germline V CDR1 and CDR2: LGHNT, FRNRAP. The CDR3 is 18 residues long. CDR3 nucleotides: TGTGCTAGTGGTTTGACCCAAGCCTTCCGGGACAGGGACGGCATTCAGTACTTC. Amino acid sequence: CASGLTQAFRDRDGIQYF.

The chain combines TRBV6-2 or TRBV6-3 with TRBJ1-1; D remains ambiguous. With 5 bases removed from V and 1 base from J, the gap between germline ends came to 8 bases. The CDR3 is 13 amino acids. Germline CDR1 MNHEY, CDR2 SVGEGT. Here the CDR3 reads CASSRRENTEAFF. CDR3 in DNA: TGTGCCAGCAGTAGACGGGAGAACACTGAAGCTTTCTTT.

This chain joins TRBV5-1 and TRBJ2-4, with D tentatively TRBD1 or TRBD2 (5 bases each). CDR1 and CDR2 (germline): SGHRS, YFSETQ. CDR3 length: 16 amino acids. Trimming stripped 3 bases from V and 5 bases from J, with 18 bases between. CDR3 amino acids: CASSYIPGAYENIQYF. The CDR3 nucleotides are TGCGCCAGCAGCTATATACCCGGGGCATACGAAAACATTCAGTACTTC.

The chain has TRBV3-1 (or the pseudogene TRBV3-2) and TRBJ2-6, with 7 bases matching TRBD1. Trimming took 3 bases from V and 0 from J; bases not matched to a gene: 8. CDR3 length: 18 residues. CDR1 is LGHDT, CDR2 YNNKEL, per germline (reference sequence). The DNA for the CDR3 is TGTGCCAGCAGCCATCAGACAGGGTTTGTCTCTGGGGCCAACGTCCTGACTTTC. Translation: CASSHQTGFVSGANVLTF.

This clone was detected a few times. The DNA for the CDR3 is TGCGCCAGCAGTGACCCGAGAACTAGCGGGGGGCCCAGGATGGGCTACGAGCAGTACGTC. This sequence encodes CASSDPRTSGGPRMGYEQYV. The gene calls are TRBV10-1 and TRBJ2-7; 12 bases are shared with TRBD2. The germline V gene has CDR1 WNHNN and CDR2 SYGVQD (reference sequence). Trimming cost V 3 bases and J 3 bases; bases outside gene matches: 18. This CDR3 is 20 amino acids long.

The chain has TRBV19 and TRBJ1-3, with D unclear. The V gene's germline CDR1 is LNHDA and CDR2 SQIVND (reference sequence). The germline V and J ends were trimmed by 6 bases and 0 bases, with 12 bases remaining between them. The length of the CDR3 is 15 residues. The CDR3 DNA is TGTGCCAGTAGCGTACTCGGGATCTCTGGAAACACCATATATTTT. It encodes CASSVLGISGNTIYF. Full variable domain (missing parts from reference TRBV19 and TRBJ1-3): DGGITQSPKYLFRKEGQNVTLSCEQNLNHDAMYWYRQDPGQGLRLIYYSQIVNDFQKGDIAEGYSVSREKKESFPLTVTSAQKNPTAFYLCASSVLGISGNTIYFGEGSWLTVV.

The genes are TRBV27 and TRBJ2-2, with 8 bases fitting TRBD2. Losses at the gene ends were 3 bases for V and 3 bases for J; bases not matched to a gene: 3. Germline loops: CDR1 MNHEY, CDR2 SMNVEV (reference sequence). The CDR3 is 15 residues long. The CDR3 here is CASSFWRGDTGELFF. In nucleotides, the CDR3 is TGTGCCAGCAGTTTCTGGCGGGGGGACACCGGGGAGCTGTTTTTT.

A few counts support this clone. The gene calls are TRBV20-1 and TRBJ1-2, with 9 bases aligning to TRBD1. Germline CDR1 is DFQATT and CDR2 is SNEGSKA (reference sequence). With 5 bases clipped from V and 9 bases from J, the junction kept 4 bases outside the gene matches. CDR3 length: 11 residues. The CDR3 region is CSARDRASYTF. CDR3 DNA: TGCAGTGCTCGGGACAGGGCCAGCTACACCTTC.

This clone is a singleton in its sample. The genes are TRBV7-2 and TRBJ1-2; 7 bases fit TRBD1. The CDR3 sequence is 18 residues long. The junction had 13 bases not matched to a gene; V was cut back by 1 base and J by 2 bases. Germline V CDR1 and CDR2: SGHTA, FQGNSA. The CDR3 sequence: CASSLDPPTGLRNYGYTF. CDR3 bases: TGTGCCAGCAGCTTAGATCCCCCGACAGGGCTGAGGAACTATGGCTACACCTTC.

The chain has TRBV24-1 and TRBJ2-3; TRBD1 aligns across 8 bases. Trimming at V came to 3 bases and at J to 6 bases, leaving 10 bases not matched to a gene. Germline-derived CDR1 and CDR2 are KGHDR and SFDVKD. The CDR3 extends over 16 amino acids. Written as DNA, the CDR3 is TGTGCCACCAGTGATCCGGGACAGGTGACCTCGGATACGCAGTATTTT. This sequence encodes CATSDPGQVTSDTQYF.

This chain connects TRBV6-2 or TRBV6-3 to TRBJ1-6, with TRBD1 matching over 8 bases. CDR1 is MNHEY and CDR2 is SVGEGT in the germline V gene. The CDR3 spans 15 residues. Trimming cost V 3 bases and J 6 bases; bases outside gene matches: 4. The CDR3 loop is CASSYVGTGNSPLHF. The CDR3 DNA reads TGTGCCAGCAGTTATGTCGGGACAGGTAATTCACCCCTCCACTTT.